These T cell receptor beta chains were read from a single sample in a study of tumor-infiltrating lymphocytes in primary liver carcinoma. TCRdb itself ran the multiplex PCR reads through MiXCR, one entry per CDR3 protein. The repertoire has fewer than 350,000 distinct CDR3 sequences, more than 55% of them found once; the top ten carry around 9.5%. The sequencing sample was made of peripheral blood. Every receptor here comes from a man aged 40-55 years with primary liver carcinoma and hepatitis B virus infection. Both conserved end residues are part of each CDR3. The D gene is left open where the match is weak. The size of a clone is reported for some rows only, either as once, few or many, or as a class for expanded clones.

J gene,V gene,D gene,clone size,CDR3 protein,CDR3 DNA
TRBJ1-3,TRBV5-1,TRBD1,NA,CASSLGEGGGGNTIYF,TGCGCCAGCAGCTTGGGTGAAGGGGGCGGTGGAAACACCATATATTTT
TRBJ2-3,TRBV28,TRBD1,NA,CASSSGGPSADTQYF,TGTGCCAGCAGTTCAGGGGGCCCTAGCGCAGATACGCAGTATTTT
TRBJ1-1,TRBV6-1,TRBD1,many,CASSERWGQTSEAFF,TGTGCCAGCAGTGAAAGATGGGGACAGACCTCTGAAGCTTTCTTT
TRBJ1-1,TRBV29-1,NA,NA,CSAGCGLNTEAFF,TGCAGCGCCGGGTGCGGACTGAACACTGAAGCTTTCTTT
TRBJ2-1,TRBV5-1,TRBD2,once,CASSLGAGSSYNEQFF,TGCGCCAGCAGCTTGGGAGCGGGGAGCTCCTACAATGAGCAGTTCTTC
TRBJ2-3,TRBV5-1,NA,NA,CASSLEGSGTQYF,TGCGCCAGCAGCTTGGAGGGGTCAGGTACGCAGTATTTT
TRBJ2-7,TRBV7-8,NA,NA,CASSLTGAVSYEQYF,TGTGCCAGCAGCTTAACCGGGGCAGTCTCCTACGAGCAGTACTTC
TRBJ2-3,TRBV29-1,TRBD1,many,CSTGTGNTDTQYF,TGCAGCACCGGGACAGGGAACACAGATACGCAGTATTTT
TRBJ2-7,TRBV5-6,TRBD2,few,CASSSNRLAEKYEQYF,TGTGCCAGCAGCTCAAATAGACTAGCAGAAAAATACGAGCAGTACTTC
TRBJ2-5,TRBV7-8,TRBD1,NA,CASSLVGTGTETQYF,TGTGCCAGCAGCTTAGTGGGGACAGGTACCGAGACCCAGTACTTC
TRBJ2-5,TRBV29-1,NA,NA,CSVEVALTQEAQYF,TGCAGCGTTGAAGTCGCACTCACCCAAGAGGCCCAGTACTTC
TRBJ2-7,TRBV11-2,TRBD2,NA,CDSSLLAGGGEQYF,TGTGACAGTAGCTTATTAGCGGGAGGTGGCGAGCAGTACTTC
TRBJ1-1,TRBV29-1,NA,many,CSVIRGNTEAFF,TGCAGCGTTATCAGGGGGAACACTGAAGCTTTCTTT
TRBJ2-1,TRBV5-1,TRBD2,once,CASSGGLAGSTLYNEQFF,TGCGCCAGCAGCGGGGGACTAGCGGGCTCGACTCTTTACAATGAGCAGTTCTTC
TRBJ2-1,TRBV6-5,NA,many,CASGASVMSHEQFF,TGTGCCAGCGGGGCAAGTGTCATGTCCCATGAGCAGTTCTTC